This passage covers 24 T cell receptor beta chains from one sample sequenced in a study of shared clonotypes between healthy human individuals. Generated by immunoSEQ multiplex PCR, the TCRdb table keeps only in-frame clones and is missing some. The repertoire holds some 240,000 clones, with approximately 65% as singletons. Material for sequencing was memory CD4+ T cells sorted from blood. Subset reported: CD45RA-negative fraction. Receptors originate from a man in his thirties or forties in good health.

The chain links TRBV5-4 to TRBJ2-6; TRBD2 is a possible D gene (6 bases). V was shortened by 4 bases and J by 2 bases, with 13 bases between the two germline ends. Per the germline V gene, CDR1 is SGHNT and CDR2 is YYREEE (reference sequence). The CDR3 runs 16 residues. The CDR3 DNA reads TGTGCCAGCAGCCCCGACTGGGGGGCTGGGGCCAACGTCCTGACTTTC. This sequence encodes CASSPDWGAGANVLTF. Drawing the rest from reference TRBV5-4 and TRBJ2-6, the complete variable domain is ETGVTQSPTHLIKTRGQQVTLRCSSQSGHNTVSWYQQALGQGPQFIFQYYREEENGRGNFPPRFSGLQFPNYSSELNVNALELDDSALYLCASSPDWGAGANVLTFGAGSRLTVL.

V usage is TRBV6-1 and J usage is TRBJ2-1, with D unclear. The CDR3 is 14 amino acids. V lost 3 bases and J lost 3, with 9 bases in between. The germline V gene encodes CDR1 MNHNS and CDR2 SASEGT. CDR3 loop: CASSDTDHYNEQFF. Here the CDR3 DNA reads TGTGCCAGCAGTGATACGGACCACTACAATGAGCAGTTCTTC.

The chain links TRBV9 to TRBJ2-2; D is unresolved. This CDR3 has 14 amino acids. Germline V gene data show CDR1 as SGDLS and CDR2 as YYNGEE. Trimming pared 1 base from V and 4 bases from J, leaving 8 bases between. The CDR3 nucleotides are TGTGCCAGCAGCGTAAACGAAATCACCGGGGAGCTGTTTTTT. Protein product: CASSVNEITGELFF.

This clone was recorded only once. This chain joins TRBV6-6 and TRBJ2-7; D is uncertain. The ends were cut back, 0 bases at V and 10 bases at J, with 13 bases in the middle. CDR3 size: 13 residues. The V gene's germline CDR1 is MNHNY and CDR2 SVGAGI (reference sequence). The CDR3 loop reads CASSYSFEADQYF. The CDR3 region has the DNA TGTGCCAGCAGTTACTCGTTCGAGGCAGATCAGTACTTC.

The chain recombines TRBV27 with TRBJ2-2, with no clear D. The germline V gene has CDR1 MNHEY and CDR2 SMNVEV (reference sequence). Trimming left V 0 bases short and J 5 bases short, with 7 bases between. The CDR3 is 14 residues long. The CDR3 DNA follows: TGTGCCAGCAGTTTATCTTGGGTAACCGGGGAGCTGTTTTTT. Protein: CASSLSWVTGELFF.

This clone occurred a few times. The V call is TRBV28, the J call TRBJ2-7; no reliable D call. CDR1 and CDR2 from the germline V gene are MDHEN and SYDVKM. The CDR3 is 12 residues long. The V end was cut by 5 bases, the J end by 3 bases, with 8 bases between. For the CDR3, the DNA is TGTGCCAGCAGTAGGTCACACTACGAGCAGTACTTC. This translates into CASSRSHYEQYF.

The chain uses TRBV2 and TRBJ1-1, with D uncertain. This CDR3 spans 15 amino acids. Germline V gives CDR1 SNHLY, CDR2 FYNNEI. V lost 1 base, J lost 0 bases, and 9 bases lay in between. The CDR3 protein is CASSEVRTLNTEAFF. The DNA of the CDR3 is TGTGCCAGCAGTGAAGTCCGGACTCTGAACACTGAAGCTTTCTTT.

The V gene is TRBV7-2, the J gene TRBJ2-5; 8 bases are a match to TRBD2. The CDR3 has 16 residues. Germline CDR1 SGHTA, CDR2 FQGNSA. V lost 1 base to trimming and J lost 5 bases; unmatched junction nucleotides: 9. CDR3 nucleotide sequence: TGTGCCAGCAGCTTAGATACCGGGAGGGCGCTGGAGACCCAGTACTTC. The encoded protein is CASSLDTGRALETQYF.

This clone was counted a single time. The J gene is TRBJ2-1, the V gene TRBV19, with 8 bases lining up with TRBD1. The germline V gene has CDR1 LNHDA and CDR2 SQIVND (reference sequence). Trimming at V came to 5 bases and at J to 0 bases, leaving 12 bases not matched to a gene. CDR3 size: 18 residues. This chain's CDR3 is CASSQGAFRRSSYNEQFF. CDR3 DNA sequence: TGTGCCAGTAGTCAGGGGGCGTTCCGGAGGAGCTCCTACAATGAGCAGTTCTTC.

J is TRBJ2-6 and V is TRBV15; D is ambiguous. V lost 5 bases to trimming and J lost 4 bases, with 6 bases between them. Germline CDR1 reads LNHNV; CDR2 reads YYDKDF (reference sequence). This CDR3 comprises 13 residues. CDR3 DNA: TGTGCCACCAGCCGTCCCGGGGCCAACGTCCTGACTTTC. Translation gives CATSRPGANVLTF.

The chain is built from TRBV5-6 and TRBJ1-2; D call uncertain. The CDR3 is 15 amino acids. The germline CDR1 and CDR2 sequences are SGHDT and YYEEEE. V was shortened by 3 bases and J by 3 bases, with 15 bases between the two germline ends. This CDR3 is CASSWLGPGDYGYTF. The DNA of the CDR3 is TGTGCCAGCAGCTGGCTCGGACCCGGCGACTATGGCTACACCTTC.

This sequence joins TRBV14 and TRBJ2-2; D is ambiguous. Germline V gene data show CDR1 as SGHDN and CDR2 as FVKESK. This CDR3 contains 16 residues. Trimming took 4 bases from V and 5 from J, leaving 17 bases between them. The CDR3 sequence is CASSPRTDLRTGELFF. DNA of the CDR3: TGTGCCAGCAGCCCTCGGACGGACCTTAGAACCGGGGAGCTGTTTTTT.

V usage is TRBV11-2 and J usage is TRBJ2-7; D might be TRBD1 (5 bases). CDR3 size: 17 residues. Trimming took off 0 bases at V and 3 bases at J, with 18 bases between the two ends. The germline gives CDR1 SGHAT, CDR2 FQNNGV. In DNA form, the CDR3 reads TGTGCCAGCAGCTTAGATCGAAGTCAGGGTTGGGGCTACGAGCAGTACTTC. Translating it yields CASSLDRSQGWGYEQYF.

The rearrangement links TRBV5-1 to TRBJ2-1; D remains unclear. The V and J ends lost 0 bases and 5 bases respectively, with 12 bases between them. CDR3 length: 15 residues. From germline, CDR1 is SGHRS and CDR2 YFSETQ. The CDR3 is CASSLVGGANNEQFF. In DNA form, the CDR3 reads TGCGCCAGCAGCTTGGTAGGTGGAGCAAACAATGAGCAGTTCTTC.

This chain joins TRBV10-3 and TRBJ2-1; TRBD2 matches at 12 bases. The CDR3 totals 16 residues. The trim removed 2 bases at V and 9 bases at J, leaving 8 bases unmatched. The germline V gene encodes CDR1 ENHRY and CDR2 SYGVKD. CDR3 protein: CAISEAASGRGSEQFF. CDR3 sequence (DNA): TGTGCCATCAGTGAGGCGGCTAGCGGGAGGGGAAGTGAGCAGTTCTTC.

This chain uses TRBV18 with TRBJ2-5, with D maybe TRBD1 (5 bases). This CDR3 has 19 amino acids. V was trimmed by 3 bases and J by 2 bases, leaving 25 bases between them. CDR1 and CDR2 (germline): KGHSH, LQKENI. CDR3 in DNA: TGTGCCAGCTCACCTACAGCGCCCGACAGAGTCGGAAATCAAGAGACCCAGTACTTC. Residues: CASSPTAPDRVGNQETQYF.

The chain recombines TRBV5-5 with TRBJ2-7; D not resolved. Germline values: CDR1 SGHKS, CDR2 YYEKEE (reference sequence). This CDR3 region has 12 residues. The V gene lost 4 bases and the J gene lost 2 bases, with 7 bases spanning the gap. CDR3 sequence: CASSLTPYEQYF. CDR3 DNA sequence: TGTGCCAGCAGCCTGACCCCCTACGAGCAGTACTTC.

The chain uses TRBV5-4 and TRBJ2-7; TRBD2 is a possible D gene (6 bases). Germline V gene data show CDR1 as SGHNT and CDR2 as YYREEE (reference sequence). The CDR3 runs to 14 residues. V lost 0 bases and J 6 bases, leaving 13 bases between the germline ends. CDR3 loop: CASSLDGPGSEQYF. CDR3 DNA sequence: TGTGCCAGCAGCTTGGACGGCCCCGGGAGCGAGCAGTACTTC.

In this sample, this clone turned up a few times. The CDR3 DNA sequence: TGTGCCAGCACCCCAGGACAGAACAATCAGCCCCAGCATTTT. Amino acids: CASTPGQNNQPQHF. The rearrangement links TRBV6-1 to TRBJ1-5; the D gene is possibly TRBD1 (6 bases). The CDR3 length is 14 residues. Looked up from germline, CDR1 is MNHNS and CDR2 is SASEGT. The germline V and J ends were trimmed by 7 bases and 3 bases, with 13 bases remaining between them.

The chain uses TRBV9 and TRBJ2-1, with 11 bases that match TRBD1. J was trimmed by 10 bases and V by 6 bases; bases with no gene match: 9. This CDR3 region has 14 residues. In germline, CDR1 is SGDLS, CDR2 YYNGEE. CDR3 amino acids: CASNRRTGGAEQFF. The CDR3 nucleotides read TGTGCCAGCAACCGGCGGACAGGGGGCGCGGAGCAGTTCTTC.

The chain couples TRBV29-1 to TRBJ2-7; D is ambiguous. CDR1 and CDR2 from the germline V gene are SQVTM and ANQGSEA. There are 12 residues in the CDR3. V lost 3 bases and J 7 bases, leaving 13 bases between the germline ends. The DNA for the CDR3 is TGCAGCGTTGATACGCCAGCCGGGGAGCAGTACTTC. Its translation is CSVDTPAGEQYF.

This chain connects TRBV10-3 to TRBJ2-2; possibly TRBD2 for D (6 bases). This CDR3 has 15 amino acids. The V gene lost 4 bases and the J gene lost 4 bases, with 13 bases spanning the gap. Germline CDR1 ENHRY, CDR2 SYGVKD. CDR3 sequence reads: CAISGKAGRTGELFF. Here the CDR3 DNA reads TGTGCCATCAGTGGAAAAGCGGGCCGCACCGGGGAGCTGTTTTTT.

The rearrangement links TRBV7-2 to TRBJ2-7, with 11 positions matching TRBD2. The CDR3 has 15 amino acids. Germline V gives CDR1 SGHTA, CDR2 FQGNSA. Trimming cost V 5 bases and J 0 bases; bases outside gene matches: 3. The CDR3 spells CASSRLAGTSYEQYF. The CDR3 region has the DNA TGTGCCAGCAGCCGACTAGCGGGGACCTCCTACGAGCAGTACTTC.

The chain carries TRBV5-4 and TRBJ2-7; 7 nucleotides line up with TRBD1. Trimming removed 1 base from V and 2 bases from J; junction bases left unmatched: 6. The CDR3 extends over 15 amino acids. The V gene's germline CDR1 is SGHNT and CDR2 YYREEE (reference sequence). The CDR3 here is CASSLPGTATYEQYF. CDR3 nucleotides: TGTGCCAGCAGCTTGCCCGGGACAGCTACCTACGAGCAGTACTTC.